A selection of T cell receptor beta chains follows, all from one sample in a study of blood T cell repertoires in COVID-19. The repertoire was sequenced with immunoSEQ multiplex PCR; TCRdb's copy has only in-frame clones and lacks some. There are about 320,000 clones in the sample; roughly 83% occur only once, and about 1.7% lies in the top ten. Sequencing was done on a sample of peripheral blood. These receptors were taken from a woman aged 45-59 years with acute or convalescent COVID-19. Each CDR3 is given with its conserved first and last residue. D genes are given only for firm matches. Rows may omit the clone size; those that give it use once, few, many or a size class.

j_gene: TRBJ2-7
abundance: .
d_gene: TRBD2
v_gene: TRBV28
CDR3nt: TGTGCCAGCAGTTCGACTAGCGGAGCCTCGTTCTACGAGCAGTACTTC
CDR3aa: CASSSTSGASFYEQYF

j_gene: TRBJ1-2
abundance: .
d_gene: .
v_gene: TRBV6-5
CDR3nt: TGTGCCAGCAGTTACACAGGGACCTATGGCTACACCTTC
CDR3aa: CASSYTGTYGYTF

j_gene: TRBJ2-7
abundance: .
d_gene: TRBD2
v_gene: TRBV5-4
CDR3nt: TGTGCCAGCAGCTGGGGACTAGCGGGATCCTACGAGCAGTACTTC
CDR3aa: CASSWGLAGSYEQYF

j_gene: TRBJ2-2
abundance: .
d_gene: TRBD1
v_gene: TRBV5-1
CDR3nt: TGCGCCAGCAGCTCCGGACAGGCCGGGGAGCTGTTTTTT
CDR3aa: CASSSGQAGELFF

j_gene: TRBJ2-3
abundance: .
d_gene: TRBD2
v_gene: TRBV5-5
CDR3nt: TGTGCCAGCAGCTGGACTAGCGGTTCTAGCACAGATACGCAGTATTTT
CDR3aa: CASSWTSGSSTDTQYF

j_gene: TRBJ1-2
abundance: once
d_gene: TRBD1
v_gene: TRBV7-2
CDR3nt: TGTGCCAGCAGCCCTTCGGGACAGGGGGCCTATGGCTACACCTTC
CDR3aa: CASSPSGQGAYGYTF

j_gene: TRBJ1-2
abundance: .
d_gene: .
v_gene: TRBV5-1
CDR3nt: TGCGCCAGCAGCCTTAACGGTAACTATGGCTACACCTTC
CDR3aa: CASSLNGNYGYTF

j_gene: TRBJ1-2
abundance: .
d_gene: .
v_gene: TRBV6-2/TRBV6-3
CDR3nt: TGTGCCAGCAGTTACTCTCTGGGGGCGAACTATGGCTACACCTTC
CDR3aa: CASSYSLGANYGYTF

j_gene: TRBJ2-2
abundance: .
d_gene: TRBD1
v_gene: TRBV4-1
CDR3nt: TGCGCCAGCAGCCAAGATCCAATAGCAGGGGGATTGTCCGGGGAGCTGTTTTTT
CDR3aa: CASSQDPIAGGLSGELFF

j_gene: TRBJ2-2
abundance: .
d_gene: TRBD1
v_gene: TRBV19
CDR3nt: TGTGCCAGTAGTATGATAGGAAGGGGGCCTAACACCGGGGAGCTGTTTTTT
CDR3aa: CASSMIGRGPNTGELFF

j_gene: TRBJ1-1
abundance: .
d_gene: TRBD1
v_gene: TRBV3-1/TRBV3-2
CDR3nt: TGTGCCAGCAGCCAGGGACAGGGCGGCTCTGAAGCTTTCTTT
CDR3aa: CASSQGQGGSEAFF

j_gene: TRBJ2-3
abundance: .
d_gene: TRBD1
v_gene: TRBV5-6
CDR3nt: TGTGCCAGCAGCTTTCCCCAGGGGGTGGGGACAGATACGCAGTATTTT
CDR3aa: CASSFPQGVGTDTQYF

j_gene: TRBJ1-2
abundance: .
d_gene: .
v_gene: TRBV28
CDR3nt: TGTGTCAGCAGTTCACAGGGAGATGGCTACACCTTC
CDR3aa: CVSSSQGDGYTF

j_gene: TRBJ1-1
abundance: .
d_gene: .
v_gene: TRBV7-3
CDR3nt: TGTGCCAGCAGCTTAAGCACAGGAACGCTGATCACTGAAGCTTTCTTT
CDR3aa: CASSLSTGTLITEAFF

j_gene: TRBJ2-5
abundance: .
d_gene: .
v_gene: TRBV9
CDR3nt: TGTGCCAGCAGCAAGGGGGAGACCCAGTACTTC
CDR3aa: CASSKGETQYF

j_gene: TRBJ2-7
abundance: .
d_gene: .
v_gene: TRBV25-1
CDR3nt: TGTGCCAGCAGTGAATTTGAGGGCGGGCAACCCTACGAGCAGTACTTC
CDR3aa: CASSEFEGGQPYEQYF

j_gene: TRBJ2-5
abundance: .
d_gene: TRBD2
v_gene: TRBV11-2
CDR3nt: TGTGCCAGCAGCGTCGGGACTAGCGGACAAGAGACCCAGTACTTC
CDR3aa: CASSVGTSGQETQYF

j_gene: TRBJ1-1
abundance: .
d_gene: .
v_gene: TRBV7-8
CDR3nt: TGTGCCAGCAGCTTACGTAGCGCGAACACTGAAGCTTTCTTT
CDR3aa: CASSLRSANTEAFF

j_gene: TRBJ2-1
abundance: .
d_gene: TRBD2
v_gene: TRBV5-1
CDR3nt: TGCGCCAGCAGCCTCGCCTCCCAACTAGCGGGTGGCAAACGCGAGCAGTTCTTC
CDR3aa: CASSLASQLAGGKREQFF

j_gene: TRBJ2-1
abundance: .
d_gene: TRBD2
v_gene: TRBV6-4
CDR3nt: TGTGCCAGCAGTGCGGGACTAGCGGGAGGGCCCTCGGGGAATGAGCAGTTCTTC
CDR3aa: CASSAGLAGGPSGNEQFF

j_gene: TRBJ2-6
abundance: .
d_gene: TRBD1
v_gene: TRBV7-3
CDR3nt: TGTGCCAGCAGCCCCATACGGGACAGGGTTTCTGGGGCCAACGTCCTGACTTTC
CDR3aa: CASSPIRDRVSGANVLTF

j_gene: TRBJ1-4
abundance: once
d_gene: .
v_gene: TRBV28
CDR3nt: TGTGCCAGCAGTTCCTCCAGTGAAAAACTGTTTTTT
CDR3aa: CASSSSSEKLFF

j_gene: TRBJ2-2
abundance: .
d_gene: TRBD2
v_gene: TRBV10-2
CDR3nt: TGCGCCAGCAGTGAGTGGAGACTAGCGGGAGTTAAGACCGGGGAGCTGTTTTTT
CDR3aa: CASSEWRLAGVKTGELFF

j_gene: TRBJ1-5
abundance: .
d_gene: .
v_gene: TRBV6-5
CDR3nt: TGTGCCAGCAGCGCAACAGGGATCCAGCCCCAGCATTTT
CDR3aa: CASSATGIQPQHF

j_gene: TRBJ2-1
abundance: .
d_gene: TRBD2
v_gene: TRBV4-1
CDR3nt: TGCGCCAGCAGCTTAGCGGGAGGGGTCAATGAGCAGTTCTTC
CDR3aa: CASSLAGGVNEQFF

j_gene: TRBJ2-7
abundance: .
d_gene: .
v_gene: TRBV7-8
CDR3nt: TGTGCCAGCAGCCGTTACAGGGAGAGTGAGTACTTC
CDR3aa: CASSRYRESEYF

j_gene: TRBJ2-1
abundance: .
d_gene: TRBD1
v_gene: TRBV2
CDR3nt: TGTGCCAGCAGGTGGGATTCAGGGGGTGCGAATGAGCAGTTCTTC
CDR3aa: CASRWDSGGANEQFF

j_gene: TRBJ1-5
abundance: .
d_gene: .
v_gene: TRBV10-1
CDR3nt: TGCGCCAGCAGAGTGGGGGGCGGGGGGTTCACGTCAGATCAGCCCCAGCATTTT
CDR3aa: CASRVGGGGFTSDQPQHF

j_gene: TRBJ1-4
abundance: .
d_gene: TRBD1
v_gene: TRBV28
CDR3nt: TGTGCCAGCAGCCTTACAGGGGATTGGGAAAAACTGTTTTTT
CDR3aa: CASSLTGDWEKLFF

j_gene: TRBJ2-3
abundance: .
d_gene: .
v_gene: TRBV9
CDR3nt: TGTGCCAGCAGCGTAACTCACGGACTACCTCCCAGCACAGATACGCAGTATTTT
CDR3aa: CASSVTHGLPPSTDTQYF

j_gene: TRBJ1-2
abundance: .
d_gene: .
v_gene: TRBV29-1
CDR3nt: TGCAGCGCTGAAGTCCAGGGGCATTATGGCTACACCTTC
CDR3aa: CSAEVQGHYGYTF

j_gene: TRBJ2-3
abundance: .
d_gene: .
v_gene: TRBV5-1
CDR3nt: TGCGCCAGCAGCTTTCAGGGTCCGTTTGCAGATACGCAGTATTTT
CDR3aa: CASSFQGPFADTQYF

j_gene: TRBJ2-3
abundance: .
d_gene: TRBD2
v_gene: TRBV7-2
CDR3nt: TGTGCCAGCAGCCAAGGCGGGAGAGATACGCAGTATTTT
CDR3aa: CASSQGGRDTQYF

j_gene: TRBJ1-3
abundance: .
d_gene: .
v_gene: TRBV30
CDR3nt: TGTGCCTGGGGGGGAGGAGGCTCTGGAAACACCATATATTTT
CDR3aa: CAWGGGGSGNTIYF

j_gene: TRBJ2-2
abundance: .
d_gene: .
v_gene: TRBV5-1
CDR3nt: TGCGCCAGCAGCTTGCAGGGGCGGAACACCGGGGAGCTGTTTTTT
CDR3aa: CASSLQGRNTGELFF

j_gene: TRBJ1-1
abundance: .
d_gene: .
v_gene: TRBV5-1
CDR3nt: TGCGCCAGCAGCTTGGCAGGGAACACTGAAGCTTTCTTT
CDR3aa: CASSLAGNTEAFF

j_gene: TRBJ2-1
abundance: .
d_gene: TRBD2
v_gene: TRBV19
CDR3nt: TGTGCCAGTAGTACTGAGGGACTAGCAAAAAGGGATGAGCAGTTCTTC
CDR3aa: CASSTEGLAKRDEQFF

j_gene: TRBJ2-2
abundance: .
d_gene: .
v_gene: TRBV3-1/TRBV3-2
CDR3nt: TGTGCCAGCAGCCAAGGTGGGAGAAGTAGGACCGGGGAGCTGTTTTTT
CDR3aa: CASSQGGRSRTGELFF

j_gene: TRBJ2-5
abundance: .
d_gene: TRBD2
v_gene: TRBV28
CDR3nt: TGTGCCAGCAGTTTAGGGAGGGCCGAGACCCAGTACTTC
CDR3aa: CASSLGRAETQYF

j_gene: TRBJ2-1
abundance: .
d_gene: TRBD2
v_gene: TRBV6-5
CDR3nt: TGTGCCAGCATACTAGCGGGAGTAAGGAATGAGCAGTTCTTC
CDR3aa: CASILAGVRNEQFF

j_gene: TRBJ2-7
abundance: .
d_gene: TRBD2
v_gene: TRBV5-4
CDR3nt: TGTGCCAGCAGCTTGGCAATAGCGGGAGCCTACGAGCAGTACTTC
CDR3aa: CASSLAIAGAYEQYF

j_gene: TRBJ1-1
abundance: .
d_gene: .
v_gene: TRBV3-1/TRBV3-2
CDR3nt: TGTGCCAGCAGCCAATCGTGGCCGAACACTGAAGCTTTCTTT
CDR3aa: CASSQSWPNTEAFF

j_gene: TRBJ1-2
abundance: .
d_gene: .
v_gene: TRBV20-1
CDR3nt: TGCAGTGCTAGAGATGGCGGCTACACCTTC
CDR3aa: CSARDGGYTF

j_gene: TRBJ2-1
abundance: .
d_gene: .
v_gene: TRBV7-3
CDR3nt: TGTGCCAGCAGCTTAACGCAACACCTCAATGAGCAGTTCTTC
CDR3aa: CASSLTQHLNEQFF

j_gene: TRBJ1-2
abundance: .
d_gene: .
v_gene: TRBV5-1
CDR3nt: TGCGCCAGCAGCTCGGAGACAGGACGGTATGGCTACACCTTC
CDR3aa: CASSSETGRYGYTF

j_gene: TRBJ1-4
abundance: .
d_gene: .
v_gene: TRBV5-1
CDR3nt: TGCGCCAGCAGCTCACAAGCAACTAATGAAAAACTGTTTTTT
CDR3aa: CASSSQATNEKLFF

j_gene: TRBJ2-7
abundance: .
d_gene: TRBD1
v_gene: TRBV7-3
CDR3nt: TGTGCCAGCAGCACCACTGGACAGGGCTCAGACTACGAGCAGTACTTC
CDR3aa: CASSTTGQGSDYEQYF

j_gene: TRBJ1-2
abundance: .
d_gene: .
v_gene: TRBV14
CDR3nt: TGTGCCAGCAGCCAAGGGGGCAGGGCTAGCTACACCTTC
CDR3aa: CASSQGGRASYTF

j_gene: TRBJ1-1
abundance: .
d_gene: .
v_gene: TRBV7-8
CDR3nt: TGTGCCAGCAGCCCGTGGACTGTGGGAGGCACTGAAGCTTTCTTT
CDR3aa: CASSPWTVGGTEAFF

j_gene: TRBJ2-7
abundance: .
d_gene: TRBD2
v_gene: TRBV7-6
CDR3nt: TGTGCCAGCAGGCGGGAGGCTGGACTTAATTACGAGCAGTACTTC
CDR3aa: CASRREAGLNYEQYF